This note documents a single TCR beta chain sequence. Profiled with immunoSEQ multiplex PCR; TCRdb holds only in-frame clones, not every one. The repertoire includes over 35,000 clones, 95% of them detected once, and around 3.5% sits in the top ten. The record originates from a study of T cells in tuberculosis. Background on the study: Sequenced TCRs come from CD1B-GMM tetramer-binding T cells.

CDR1 is MGHRA, CDR2 YSYEKL, per germline. V was clipped by 0 bases and J by 0 bases, with 18 bases between them. The CDR3 has 19 residues. The sequencing input was PBMCs. The V and J genes are TRBV4-1 and TRBJ2-4, with D possibly TRBD2 on 5 matching bases. The sequence derives from a donor between 10 and 35 years old with latent tuberculosis or without tuberculosis infection. DNA for the CDR3: TGCGCCAGCAGCCAAGATCAAGGAGGAGTTACGCTAGCCAAAAACATTCAGTACTTC. It specifies CASSQDQGGVTLAKNIQYF.